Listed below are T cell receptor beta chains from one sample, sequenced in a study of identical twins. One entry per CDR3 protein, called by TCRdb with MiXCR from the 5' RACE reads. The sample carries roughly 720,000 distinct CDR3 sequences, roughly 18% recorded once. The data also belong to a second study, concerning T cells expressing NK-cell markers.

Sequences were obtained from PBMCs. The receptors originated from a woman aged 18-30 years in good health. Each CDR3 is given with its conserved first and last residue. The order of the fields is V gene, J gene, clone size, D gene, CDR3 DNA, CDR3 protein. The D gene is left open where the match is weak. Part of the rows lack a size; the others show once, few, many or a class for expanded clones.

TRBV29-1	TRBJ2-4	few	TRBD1	TGCAGCGTTGAAGTTCCGGGGACAGTTATTCAGTACTTC	CSVEVPGTVIQYF
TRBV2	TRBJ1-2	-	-	TGTGCCAGCAGTGCGAAGGTTGCTGGCTACACCTTC	CASSAKVAGYTF
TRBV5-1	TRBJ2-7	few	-	TGCGCCAGCAGCCACGGGACAATCCTATACGAGCAGTACTTC	CASSHGTILYEQYF
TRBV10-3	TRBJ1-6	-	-	TGTGCCATCAAAGGGGAGGGTTCACCCCTCCACTTT	CAIKGEGSPLHF
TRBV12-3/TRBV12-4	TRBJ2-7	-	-	TGTGCCAGCATTCTGCGGCCAGGCTACGAGCAGTACTTC	CASILRPGYEQYF
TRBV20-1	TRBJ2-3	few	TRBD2	TGCAGTGCTCTACGGACTAGCGGGAGTGATACGCAGTATTTT	CSALRTSGSDTQYF
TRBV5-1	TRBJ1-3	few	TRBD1	TGCGCCAGCAGCCCCTCCGGGACAGGGTCCGTGAGTGGAAACACCATATATTTT	CASSPSGTGSVSGNTIYF
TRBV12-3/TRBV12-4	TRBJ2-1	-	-	TGTGCCAGCAGTTCTGAATATTACAATGAGCAGTTCTTC	CASSSEYYNEQFF
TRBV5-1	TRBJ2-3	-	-	TGCGCCAGCAGCCATCGGGAATTCGGGGATACGCAGTATTTT	CASSHREFGDTQYF
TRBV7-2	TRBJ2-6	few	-	TGTGCCTTAACAGCGTCTGGGGCCAACGTCCTGACTTTC	CALTASGANVLTF
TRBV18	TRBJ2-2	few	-	TGTGCCAGCTCAGCCGGGACCCCGGGGACCGGGGAGCTGTTTTTT	CASSAGTPGTGELFF
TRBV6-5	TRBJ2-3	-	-	TGTGCCAGCACTTTAGGGCGAGAAAGGTCAGATACGCAGTATTTT	CASTLGRERSDTQYF
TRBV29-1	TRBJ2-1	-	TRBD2	TGCAGCGTGTCCGGACTAGCGGGAGGGGAGCAGTTCTTC	CSVSGLAGGEQFF
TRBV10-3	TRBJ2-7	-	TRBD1	TGTGCCATCAGCTCCGGGACAGGGGACTACGAGCAGTACTTC	CAISSGTGDYEQYF
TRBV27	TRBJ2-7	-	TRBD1	TGTGCCAGCAGTACAGGGGAGTACTCCTACGAGCAGTACTTC	CASSTGEYSYEQYF
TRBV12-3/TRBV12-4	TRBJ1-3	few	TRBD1	TGTGCCAGCAGTTTGCCCCCCCTCTCGACAGGGTTCGGAGGAAACACCATATATTTT	CASSLPPLSTGFGGNTIYF
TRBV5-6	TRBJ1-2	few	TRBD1	TGTGCCAGCAGCCTCGACAGGGGCCGAAGTGGCTACACCTTC	CASSLDRGRSGYTF
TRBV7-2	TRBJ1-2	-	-	TGTGCCAGCAGCTTAGTTGCGGGTTACGAGGATGGCTACACCTTC	CASSLVAGYEDGYTF
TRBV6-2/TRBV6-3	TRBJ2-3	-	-	TGTGCCAGCAGTTACCGCGTGGGAGGACCGCCCTCTCGGGATACGCAGTATTTT	CASSYRVGGPPSRDTQYF
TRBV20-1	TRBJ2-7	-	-	TGCAGTGCTAGTCCGACGGACAGAGGGACCTACGAGCAGTACTTC	CSASPTDRGTYEQYF
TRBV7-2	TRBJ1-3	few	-	TGTGCCAGCAGCTTAGCAGCCTCTGGAAACACCATATATTTT	CASSLAASGNTIYF
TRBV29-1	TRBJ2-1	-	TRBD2	TGCAGCGTTCTAGGACTAGCGGGTGTAGATGAGCAGTTCTTC	CSVLGLAGVDEQFF
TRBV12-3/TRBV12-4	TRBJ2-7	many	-	TGTGCCAGCAGTAGTCCTAGGGGGACGAGGAACGAGCAGTACTTC	CASSSPRGTRNEQYF
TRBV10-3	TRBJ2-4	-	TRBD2	TGTGCCATCAGTCCCCGGACTAGCAGATCCTTTATAGCCAAAAACATTCAGTACTTC	CAISPRTSRSFIAKNIQYF
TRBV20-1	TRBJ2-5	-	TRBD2	TGCAGTGCTAGAGGAGTAGCGGGGGATGAGGAGACCCAGTACTTC	CSARGVAGDEETQYF
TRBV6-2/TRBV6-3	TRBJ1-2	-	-	TGTGCCAGCAGACAGACCTTCTATGGCTACACCTTC	CASRQTFYGYTF
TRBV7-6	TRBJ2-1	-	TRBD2	TGTGCCAGCAGCTTAACTAGCGGGAGTCCGAATGAGCAGTTCTTC	CASSLTSGSPNEQFF
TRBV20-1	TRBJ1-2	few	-	TGCAGTGCTAGCCCTCAGGGACACTATGGCTACACCTTC	CSASPQGHYGYTF
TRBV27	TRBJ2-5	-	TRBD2	TGTGCCAGCAGTTTCGCAGGTAGCGGGGCGGAGACCCAGTACTTC	CASSFAGSGAETQYF
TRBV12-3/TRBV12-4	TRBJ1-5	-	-	TGTGCCAGCAGTTTAGTTCAGCAGCCCCAGCATTTT	CASSLVQQPQHF
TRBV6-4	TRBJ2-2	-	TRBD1	TGTGCCAGCAGCCGCAGGGGGCTGTCCGGGGAGCTGTTTTTT	CASSRRGLSGELFF
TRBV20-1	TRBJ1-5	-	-	TGCAGTGCTAGAGTCCCCTCGGGACGGACCAATCAGCCCCAGCATTTT	CSARVPSGRTNQPQHF
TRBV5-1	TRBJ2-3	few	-	TGCGCCAGCCACGAGCGAGTTACAGATACGCAGTATTTT	CASHERVTDTQYF
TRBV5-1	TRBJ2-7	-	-	TGCGCCAGCACCCTCGGACAGAACTACGAGCAGTACTTC	CASTLGQNYEQYF
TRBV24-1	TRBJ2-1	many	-	TGTGCCACCAGTGATTCCACCAGGGACGACAATGAGCAGTTCTTC	CATSDSTRDDNEQFF
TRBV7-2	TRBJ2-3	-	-	TGTGCCAGCCAGTCCGGGACTCAGGCCTCGCAGTATTTT	CASQSGTQASQYF
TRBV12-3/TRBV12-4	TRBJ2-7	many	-	TGTGCCAGCAGTTTCAGGGAGACCTCCTACGAGCAGTACTTC	CASSFRETSYEQYF
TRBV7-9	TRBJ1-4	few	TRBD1	TGTGCCAGCAGCTCACGGACAGGGGTGTTTGAAAAACTGTTTTTT	CASSSRTGVFEKLFF
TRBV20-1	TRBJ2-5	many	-	TGCAGTGCTAGCCACCTTTATGGGAAAGAGACCCAGTACTTC	CSASHLYGKETQYF
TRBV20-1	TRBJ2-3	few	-	TGCAGTGCTAGAGATCTGCGGCGGGGCACAGATACGCAGTATTTT	CSARDLRRGTDTQYF
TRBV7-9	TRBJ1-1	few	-	TGTGCCAGCAGCTCAGGACAGTTTGGTGAAGCTTTCTTT	CASSSGQFGEAFF
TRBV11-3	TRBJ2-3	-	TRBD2	TGTGCCAGCAGCTCCAACCTAGCGGGGTACACAGATACGCAGTATTTT	CASSSNLAGYTDTQYF
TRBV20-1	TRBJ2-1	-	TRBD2	TGCAGTACCCCGAATTTAGCGGGACGGGACAATGAGCAGTTCTTC	CSTPNLAGRDNEQFF
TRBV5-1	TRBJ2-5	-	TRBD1	TGCGCCAGCAGCTTGGTTTACAGGGGGGAGACCCAGTACTTC	CASSLVYRGETQYF